This T cell receptor (beta chain) came from a study of low-dose radiotherapy and immunotherapy resistance in tumors. Across the study: Treatment of Cohort 1 consisted of 0.5 Gy per fraction every 2 weeks, adding up to 6.5 Gy. Daily oral aspirin at 300 mg began on cycle 1 day 1 and lasted four cycles.

This clonotype was counted ten times or more. At one of its ends the junction is not consistent with the germline gene, which may arise from a read error. CDR1 SGHRS and CDR2 YFSETQ come from the germline V gene. CDR3 length: 16 amino acids. Described time point: after trial treatment. Indicated treatment: LDRT plus nivolumab, ipilimumab, low-dose cyclophosphamide and aspirin (RACIN trial). Primers targeting TRAV and TRBV primed first-strand cDNA, covering alpha and beta chains. The TCRs were subjected to amplification over around 19 PCR cycles employing a constant-region primer in conjunction with a V-primer adapter. TCRdb passed the reads through MiXCR, listing each CDR3 protein once. The table has 75,000 to 95,000 distinct CDR3 sequences, 20% seen once.

This specimen consisted of PBMCs, obtained after low-dose radiotherapy plus immunotherapy. This rearrangement joins TRBV5-1 to TRBJ2-7; 7 nucleotides line up with TRBD1. This receptor was identified in a female donor with ovarian cancer. The CDR3, as DNA: TGTGCCAGCAGCTTGGTTTTCGGCAGGGGGACCTACGAGCAGTACTTC. Encoded protein: CASSLVFGRGTYEQYF.